Below, 18 T cell receptor beta chains from the same sample are listed, as sequenced in a study of naive and memory T cell subsets. Two oligonucleotides, mixed equimolar, formed the beta constant-region primer covering TRBC1 and TRBC2. TCRdb re-analysed the UMI-ligation and nested PCR reads in MiXCR, keeping a single row per CDR3 protein. The sample lists 32,000 or so distinct CDR3 sequences, 13% seen once, with 20% to 25% in the top ten. The sequencing sample was made of effector memory CD4+ T cells from blood. As for subset: effector memory, CD45RA- CD27-. All receptors derive from a human donor in good health.

This rearrangement joins TRBV7-6 to TRBJ2-1, with D perhaps being TRBD1 or TRBD2 (5 bases each). This CDR3 spans 14 amino acids. Trimming stripped 4 bases from V and 7 bases from J, with 14 bases between. Germline assignment: CDR1 SGHVS and CDR2 FNYEAQ. The CDR3 sequence: CASSSRVGQNEQFF. The CDR3 DNA is TGTGCCAGCAGCTCGAGGGTGGGGCAAAATGAGCAGTTCTTC.

This sequence joins TRBV25-1 and TRBJ2-7; possibly TRBD2 for D (5 bases). There are 14 residues in the CDR3. Germline lookup yields CDR1 MGHDK and CDR2 SYGVNS. Deletions cut 6 bases from V and 1 base from J, with 13 bases between. The CDR3 DNA reads as TGTGCCAGCAGCCCCGTCGGGGTGTCCTACGAGCAGTACTTC. Protein product: CASSPVGVSYEQYF.

Details on this clonotype: Sequence at one end of the junction differs from germline and may be a read error. V gene TRBV4-1 combines with J gene TRBJ2-3; 10 nucleotides align to TRBD2. Germline V gene sequence: CDR1 MGHRA, CDR2 YSYEKL. CDR3 size: 18 residues. The CDR3 DNA sequence: TGCGCCGGCAGCCAAGAGAGGGTAGGGCTAGCGGGAGTGGATACGCAGTATTTT. It translates to CAGSQERVGLAGVDTQYF.

V is TRBV6-2 or TRBV6-3 and J is TRBJ2-3; a weak D match, TRBD2 (5 bases). Germline values: CDR1 MNHEY, CDR2 SVGEGT. Trimming removed 1 base from V and 4 bases from J, with 12 bases in between. The length of the CDR3 is 15 residues. CDR3 nucleotide sequence: TGTGCCAGCAGTTACTTAGGCGGGCGATCAGATACGCAGTATTTT. Its translation: CASSYLGGRSDTQYF.

This clonotype occurred many times. The rearrangement uses TRBV29-1 and TRBJ1-1, with D possibly TRBD1 on 5 matching bases. This CDR3 has 13 amino acids. Looked up from germline, CDR1 is SQVTM and CDR2 is ANQGSEA. Trimming removed 3 bases at V and 0 bases at J, with 8 bases between. The CDR3 DNA reads as TGCAGCGTTGATTCAGGGATGAACACTGAAGCTTTCTTT. This gives the protein CSVDSGMNTEAFF.

Here the CDR3 reads CSAVGGSGNTIYF. CDR3 in DNA: TGCAGTGCAGTAGGGGGGTCTGGAAACACCATATATTTT. V and J are TRBV20-1 and TRBJ1-3, with D perhaps matching TRBD1 (6 bases). The germline V gene has CDR1 DFQATT and CDR2 SNEGSKA (reference sequence). V lost 6 bases to trimming and J lost 1 base, with 10 bases between them. The CDR3 spans 13 residues.

In this sample, this clonotype turned up many times. V usage is TRBV2 and J usage is TRBJ2-7; 9 bases align to TRBD1. The ends lost 8 bases at V and 4 bases at J; junction bases unmatched: 6. CDR3 length equals 13 residues. Germline-derived CDR1 and CDR2 are SNHLY and FYNNEI. CDR3 coding DNA: TGTGCCAGCCGGGGACAGGGTCCGTACGAGCAGTACTTC. This codes for CASRGQGPYEQYF. Looking up the rest from reference TRBV2 and TRBJ2-7 gives the full variable domain: EPEVTQTPSHQVTQMGQEVILRCVPISNHLYFYWYRQILGQKVEFLVSFYNNEISEKSEIFDDQFSVERPDGSNFTLKIRSTKLEDSAMYFCASRGQGPYEQYFGPGTRLTVT.

This clonotype was seen a few times. The rearrangement uses TRBV27 and TRBJ2-7, with 9 bases aligning to TRBD2. The germline V gene encodes CDR1 MNHEY and CDR2 SMNVEV (reference sequence). The CDR3 spans 15 residues. With 2 bases clipped from V and 3 bases from J, the junction kept 5 bases outside the gene matches. The CDR3 DNA reads as TGTGCCAGCAGTTTAAAGGTAGCGGGAGTCTACGAGCAGTACTTC. Translated, it gives CASSLKVAGVYEQYF.

This clonotype showed up just a few times. CDR3: CASSVAPGQDTDTQYF. The CDR3 region has the DNA TGCGCCAGCAGCGTAGCACCGGGACAAGACACAGATACGCAGTATTTT. V and J are TRBV5-1 and TRBJ2-3; possible D gene TRBD1, 6 bases. Germline CDR1 SGHRS, CDR2 YFSETQ. V lost 4 bases and J lost 2, with 17 bases in between. The CDR3 consists of 16 residues.

V and J are TRBV11-2 and TRBJ2-7, with D tentatively TRBD1 (5 bases). This CDR3 region has 13 residues. V was pared by 6 bases and J by 1 base, with 10 bases between. Germline V gene lookup returns CDR1 SGHAT and CDR2 FQNNGV. The DNA for the CDR3 is TGTGCCAGCAGACCAGGGATTTCCTACGAGCAGTACTTC. It yields the protein CASRPGISYEQYF.

Only a few counts were recorded for this clonotype. The rearrangement links TRBV27 to TRBJ2-2, with 8 nucleotides matching TRBD1. V shed 9 bases and J 1 base; nucleotides not matched to a gene: 7. The germline gives CDR1 MNHEY, CDR2 SMNVEV (reference sequence). The CDR3 has 15 amino acids. Here the CDR3 DNA reads TGTGCCAGTCAGGGGGCAGGAAAGAACACCGGGGAGCTGTTTTTT. Protein: CASQGAGKNTGELFF.

J is TRBJ2-2 and V is TRBV30; D might be TRBD1 or TRBD2, each matching 5 bases. Looked up from germline, CDR1 is GTSNPN and CDR2 is SVGIG (reference sequence). V shed 8 bases and J shed 5 bases, with 9 bases lying between them. The length of the CDR3 is 11 residues. The CDR3 DNA follows: TGTGCCGGGGGACGGACCGGGGAGCTGTTTTTT. It yields the protein CAGGRTGELFF. The whole variable domain, remainder taken from reference TRBV30 and TRBJ2-2, is SQTIHQWPATLVQPVGSPLSLECTVEGTSNPNLYWYRQAAGRGLQLLFYSVGIGQISSEVPQNLSASRPQDRQFILSSKKLLLSDSGFYLCAGGRTGELFFGEGSRLTVL.

This chain uses TRBV9 with TRBJ2-1; 10 bases line up with TRBD2. CDR1 and CDR2 (germline): SGDLS, YYNGEE. The CDR3 has 16 residues. Trimming took 3 bases from V and 1 from J; bases not matched to a gene: 4. The CDR3 here is CASSASGRGSYNEQFF. The CDR3 DNA reads as TGTGCCAGCAGCGCTAGCGGGAGAGGATCCTACAATGAGCAGTTCTTC.

This clonotype was observed a few times. V usage is TRBV20-1 and J usage is TRBJ2-1; 11 bases map to TRBD2. CDR1 and CDR2 from the germline V gene are DFQATT and SNEGSKA (reference sequence). The V and J ends lost 5 bases and 6 bases, in that order; junction bases with no gene match: 6. CDR3 length: 14 amino acids. This chain's CDR3 is CSAFSGRAVNEQFF. The CDR3 DNA reads as TGCAGTGCTTTTAGCGGGAGGGCTGTCAATGAGCAGTTCTTC.

There are many counts of this clonotype. The CDR3 coding sequence is TGTGCCAGCAGCCGAGGACTAGCGGATGGCGGGCAGTACTTC. Translated: CASSRGLADGGQYF. The chain is built from TRBV7-2 and TRBJ2-7; 10 bases match TRBD2. The V and J ends lost 5 bases and 9 bases, in that order; junction bases with no gene match: 10. The CDR3 runs 14 residues. Germline V lookup: CDR1 SGHTA, CDR2 FQGNSA. Drawing the rest from reference TRBV7-2 and TRBJ2-7, the complete variable domain is GAGVSQSPSNKVTEKGKDVELRCDPISGHTALYWYRQSLGQGLEFLIYFQGNSAPDKSGLPSDRFSAERTGGSVSTLTIQRTQQEDSAVYLCASSRGLADGGQYFGPGTRLTVT.

This clonotype was recorded many times. This chain links TRBV27 with TRBJ1-6, with D perhaps matching TRBD1 (5 bases). Germline CDR1 reads MNHEY; CDR2 reads SMNVEV (reference sequence). The V end was cut by 5 bases, the J end by 7 bases, with 12 bases between. This CDR3 has 14 amino acids. CDR3 sequence (DNA): TGTGCCAGCAGTCCGGGGACCGCGAATTCACCCCTCCACTTT. Translating gives CASSPGTANSPLHF.

The gene calls are TRBV5-4 and TRBJ2-5; the match to TRBD2 covers 7 bases. Trimming cost V 1 base and J 9 bases; bases outside gene matches: 18. The length of the CDR3 is 17 residues. The germline V gene encodes CDR1 SGHNT and CDR2 YYREEE (reference sequence). In DNA form, the CDR3 reads TGTGCCAGCAGCTTGACTAGCGACCGGATTATTAAGGAGGCCCAGTACTTC. Its translation is CASSLTSDRIIKEAQYF.

Only a few counts were recorded for this clonotype. The CDR3 protein is CASSKGTVRTDTQYF. In nucleotides, the CDR3 is TGTGCCAGCAGCAAAGGGACAGTGCGGACAGATACGCAGTATTTT. This chain links TRBV7-8 with TRBJ2-3; 7 bases line up with TRBD1. CDR1 is SGHVS and CDR2 is FQNEAQ in the germline V gene. V dropped 5 bases and J dropped 3; count of bases not matched to a gene: 8. The CDR3 contains 15 residues.